A selection of T cell receptor beta chains follows, all from one sample in a study of type 1 regulatory T cells. No antigen is known for these receptors. TCRdb fed the reads into MiXCR, producing one record per CDR3 protein. The data contain 55,000 to 65,000 distinct CDR3 sequences, 62% of them singletons. Sequencing was carried out using cultured non-Tr1 T cells, either the whole culture or a sorted T cell fraction (not recorded which). The receptors were sampled from a human donor in good health. Both conserved end residues are part of each CDR3.

CDR3 length: 14; V gene: TRBV30; J gene: TRBJ2-2; CDR3 protein: CAWSRDSNTGKLFF
CDR3 length: 15; V gene: TRBV13; J gene: TRBJ1-1; CDR3 protein: CASSWTGGPNTEAFF
CDR3 length: 15; V gene: TRBV9; J gene: TRBJ2-2; CDR3 protein: CASSPDPRHTGELFF
CDR3 length: 15; V gene: TRBV24-1; J gene: TRBJ2-3; CDR3 protein: CATSDAGGGTDTQYF
CDR3 length: 15; V gene: TRBV9; J gene: TRBJ2-1; CDR3 protein: CASSIGLTSYNEQFF
CDR3 length: 12; V gene: TRBV6-5; J gene: TRBJ2-7; CDR3 protein: CASSSPGNEQYF
CDR3 length: 14; V gene: TRBV6-1; J gene: TRBJ2-3; CDR3 protein: CASSGRVGTDTQYF
CDR3 length: 11; V gene: TRBV7-2; J gene: TRBJ2-5; CDR3 protein: CASSPGETQYF
CDR3 length: 14; V gene: TRBV27; J gene: TRBJ2-7; CDR3 protein: CASSATGPGYEQYF
CDR3 length: 14; V gene: TRBV2; J gene: TRBJ2-2; CDR3 protein: CASSENYYGGELFF
CDR3 length: 15; V gene: TRBV10-2; J gene: TRBJ2-1; CDR3 protein: CASSSTGTSFDEQFF